These T cell receptor beta chains were read from a single sample in a study of T-cell reconstitution after alpha-beta-depleted transplantation in children. TCRdb called the PCR reads again in MiXCR, with one record for every CDR3 protein. Among 600,000 or so distinct CDR3 sequences listed, about 21% were seen once. This specimen consisted of PBMCs, mostly from graft donor cells, obtained 360 days after TCRalphabeta/CD19-depleted stem cell transplant. The receptors here all came from a boy under two years old who had a stem cell transplant for acute myeloid leukemia, so the T cells may come from the graft donor. CDR3s leave out the opening cysteine and the closing phenylalanine or tryptophan.

V gene	J gene	CDR3 protein
TRBV10-3	TRBJ1-2	AINGGQMGGYT
TRBV20-1	TRBJ2-1	SAQLAGGLVGHEQF
TRBV5-1	TRBJ2-3	ASSPGSSDTQY
TRBV5-1	TRBJ2-7	ASSEGDEQY
TRBV12-3/TRBV12-4	TRBJ1-2	ASSLSGLYGYT
TRBV12-3/TRBV12-4	TRBJ1-2	ASNLRVGQLYGYT
TRBV7-9	TRBJ2-7	ASTQSGGYEQY
TRBV12-3/TRBV12-4	TRBJ2-7	ASRETGNRYEQY
TRBV15	TRBJ1-1	ATSRVGRNTEAF
TRBV18	TRBJ2-1	ASSPGGSEQF
TRBV5-5	TRBJ2-7	ASSPEARGAYEQY
TRBV20-1	TRBJ2-6	SALGQGHNNSGPNVLT
TRBV20-1	TRBJ1-3	SAGGTASGNTIY
TRBV6-4	TRBJ1-1	ASSEVTGTEAF
TRBV24-1	TRBJ1-5	ATSEGGGQPQH
TRBV29-1	TRBJ2-5	SVGTHQETQY
TRBV11-2	TRBJ1-1	ASRQSPPGRNPEAF
TRBV7-9	TRBJ2-7	ASSEGQGDHYEQY
TRBV20-1	TRBJ2-1	SAPRPGYNEQF
TRBV5-1	TRBJ2-3	ASSLVAGTSTDTQY
TRBV7-2	TRBJ2-2	ASSFRTGGSGELF
TRBV18	TRBJ2-1	ASSPNVGTGAGGEQF
TRBV28	TRBJ2-1	ASSLSGIRVGEQF
TRBV6-1	TRBJ2-1	ASSNRVQGTPNEQF
TRBV28	TRBJ2-5	ASSFGGDNQETQY
TRBV12-3/TRBV12-4	TRBJ2-1	ASSFPDWIYNEQF
TRBV20-1	TRBJ2-3	SAFLPYARTDTQY
TRBV12-3/TRBV12-4	TRBJ1-5	ASSLGQGVNQPQH
TRBV6-8	TRBJ2-2	ASSYPTGNTGELF
TRBV5-6	TRBJ2-7	ASTRGNSYEQY
TRBV21-1	TRBJ2-7	AGGGSGYEQY
TRBV20-1	TRBJ2-1	SARGGQRPEQF
TRBV15	TRBJ2-4	ATGPRGTKNIQY
TRBV12-3/TRBV12-4	TRBJ1-5	ASSIEFSNQPQH
TRBV3-1	TRBJ1-5	ASSPWTTNQPQH
TRBV6-5	TRBJ2-3	ASLSPTRPDTQY